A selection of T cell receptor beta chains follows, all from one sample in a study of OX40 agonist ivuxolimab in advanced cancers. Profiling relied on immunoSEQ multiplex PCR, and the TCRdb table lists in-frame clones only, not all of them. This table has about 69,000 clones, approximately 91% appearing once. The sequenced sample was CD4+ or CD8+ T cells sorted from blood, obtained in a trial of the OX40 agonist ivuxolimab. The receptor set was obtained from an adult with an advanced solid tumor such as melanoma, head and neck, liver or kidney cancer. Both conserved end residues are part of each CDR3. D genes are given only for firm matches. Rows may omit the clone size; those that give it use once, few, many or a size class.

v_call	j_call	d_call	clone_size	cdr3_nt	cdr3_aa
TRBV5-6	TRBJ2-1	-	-	TGTGCCAGCAGCACCGTAAAACAGGGAAATTACAATGAGCAGTTCTTC	CASSTVKQGNYNEQFF
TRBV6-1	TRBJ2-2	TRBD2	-	TGTGCCAGCAGTGCGACTAGCGGAAACACCGGGGAGCTGTTTTTT	CASSATSGNTGELFF
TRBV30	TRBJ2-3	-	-	TGTGCCTGGAGAGCAAGCGGGCGTTCCACAGATACGCAGTATTTT	CAWRASGRSTDTQYF
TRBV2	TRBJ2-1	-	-	TGTGCCTGGGGGGTACTCCGGATGGGAAAAAACAATGAGCAGTTCTTC	CAWGVLRMGKNNEQFF
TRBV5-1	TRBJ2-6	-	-	TGCGCCAGCAGCTCAGGCGGGCTGAACTCTGGGGCCAACGTCCTGACTTTC	CASSSGGLNSGANVLTF
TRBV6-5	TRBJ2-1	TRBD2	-	TGTGCCAGCAGTCCCCCGGGACTAGCGGACAATGAGCAGTTCTTC	CASSPPGLADNEQFF
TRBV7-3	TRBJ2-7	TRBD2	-	TGTGCCAGCAGCTTAACTAGCGGGAGTGTCCACGAGCAGTACTTC	CASSLTSGSVHEQYF
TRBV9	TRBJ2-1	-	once	TGTGCCAGCAGCGTAGGGGGAGACACCTACAATGAGCAGTTCTTC	CASSVGGDTYNEQFF
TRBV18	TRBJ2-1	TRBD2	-	TGTGCCAGCTCACCACCGTCGCGGGAGTGGGATGAGCAGTTCTTC	CASSPPSREWDEQFF
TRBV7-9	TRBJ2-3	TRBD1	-	TGTGCCAGCATCCTAGGGGGCGGGAGCACAGATACGCAGTATTTT	CASILGGGSTDTQYF
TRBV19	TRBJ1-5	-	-	TGTGCCAGTATATTCAGGGGCGATGATAGCAATCAGCCCCAGCATTTT	CASIFRGDDSNQPQHF
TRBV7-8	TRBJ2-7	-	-	TGTGCCAGCAGCTTAGTTAGTCAGGGGTACGAGCAGTACTTC	CASSLVSQGYEQYF
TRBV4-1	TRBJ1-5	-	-	TGCGCCAGCAGCTACAACCCAGGGGAGTCAAATCAGCCCCAGCATTTT	CASSYNPGESNQPQHF
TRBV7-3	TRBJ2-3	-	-	TGTGCCAGCAGCTTAAGTACGGGGAGCACAGATACGCAGTATTTT	CASSLSTGSTDTQYF
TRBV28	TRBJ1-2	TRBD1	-	TGTGCCAGCAGTTTAACGGGACAGGGCTATGGCTACACCTTC	CASSLTGQGYGYTF
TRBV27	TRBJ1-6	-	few	TGTGCCAGCAAGGGGATCGATACTTATAATTCACCCCTCCACTTT	CASKGIDTYNSPLHF
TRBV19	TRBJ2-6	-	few	TGTGCCAGTAGTATAACGAGAGCATTATCTGGGGCCAACGTCCTGACTTTC	CASSITRALSGANVLTF
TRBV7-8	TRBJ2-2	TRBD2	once	TGTGCCAGCAGCCCGCTAGCGGGAGGGATCACCGGGGAGCTGTTTTTT	CASSPLAGGITGELFF
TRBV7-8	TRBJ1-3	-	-	TGTGCCAGCAGCTTCCTCTCTGGAAACACCATATATTTT	CASSFLSGNTIYF
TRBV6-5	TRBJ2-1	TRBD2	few	TGTGCCAGCAGTTACCCAGGGACTAGCGGATACAATGAGCAGTTCTTC	CASSYPGTSGYNEQFF
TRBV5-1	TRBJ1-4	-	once	TGCGCCAGCAGCTATAAGTCCCCCGCAACTAATGAAAAACTGTTTTTT	CASSYKSPATNEKLFF
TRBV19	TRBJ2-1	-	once	TGTGCCAGTAGTATATCATGGGACTGGGGCAATGAGCAGTTCTTC	CASSISWDWGNEQFF
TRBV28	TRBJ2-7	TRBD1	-	TGTGCCAGCAGCCGTGATCCGGACAGGGGGCTCTACGAGCAGTACTTC	CASSRDPDRGLYEQYF
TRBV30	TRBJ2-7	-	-	TGTGCCTGGAGCCCAACAAGGGGACACAACGAGCAGTACTTC	CAWSPTRGHNEQYF
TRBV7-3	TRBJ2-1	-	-	TGTGCCAGCAGCTTAACGGCCCCTATGGCGTGGGCATACAATGAGCAGTTCTTC	CASSLTAPMAWAYNEQFF
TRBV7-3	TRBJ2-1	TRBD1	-	TGTGCCAGCAGCCCTGGGACAGGGGGTTCCAATGAGCAGTTCTTC	CASSPGTGGSNEQFF
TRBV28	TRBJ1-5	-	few	TGTGCCAGCAGACGGACAGTTCAGCCCCAGCATTTT	CASRRTVQPQHF
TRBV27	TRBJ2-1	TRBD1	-	TGTGCCAGCAGATACAGGGGTACCTACAATGAGCAGTTCTTC	CASRYRGTYNEQFF
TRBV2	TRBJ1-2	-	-	TGTGCCACCACGACAGATTTTAACTATGGCTACACCTTC	CATTTDFNYGYTF